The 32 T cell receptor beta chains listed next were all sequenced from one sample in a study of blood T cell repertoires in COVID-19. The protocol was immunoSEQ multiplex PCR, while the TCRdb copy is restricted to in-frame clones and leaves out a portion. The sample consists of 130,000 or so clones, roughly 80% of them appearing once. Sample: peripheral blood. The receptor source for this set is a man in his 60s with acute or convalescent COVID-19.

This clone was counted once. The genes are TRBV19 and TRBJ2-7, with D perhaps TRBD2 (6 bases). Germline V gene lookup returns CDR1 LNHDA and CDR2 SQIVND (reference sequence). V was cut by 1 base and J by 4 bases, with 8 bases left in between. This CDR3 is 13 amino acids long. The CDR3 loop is CASSIGLEYEQYF. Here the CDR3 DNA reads TGTGCCAGTAGTATAGGACTAGAATACGAGCAGTACTTC.

The CDR3 coding sequence is TGTGCCAGCAGCAAGGGGACTAGCGGGGGGCTTTCGGATACGCAGTATTTT. Residues: CASSKGTSGGLSDTQYF. The V and J genes are TRBV5-4 and TRBJ2-3; 15 nucleotides line up with TRBD2. This CDR3 is built from 17 residues. Germline V gene lookup returns CDR1 SGHNT and CDR2 YYREEE (reference sequence). V lost 4 bases, J lost 6 bases, and 9 bases stayed unmatched.

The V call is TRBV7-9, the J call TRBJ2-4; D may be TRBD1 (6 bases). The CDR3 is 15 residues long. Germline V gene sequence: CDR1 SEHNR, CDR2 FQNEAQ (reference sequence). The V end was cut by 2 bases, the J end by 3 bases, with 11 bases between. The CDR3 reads CASSLSKGDKNIQYF. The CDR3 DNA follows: TGTGCCAGCAGCTTAAGTAAGGGGGACAAAAACATTCAGTACTTC. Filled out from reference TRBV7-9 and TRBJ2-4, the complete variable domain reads DTGVSQNPRHKITKRGQNVTFRCDPISEHNRLYWYRQTLGQGPEFLTYFQNEAQLEKSRLLSDRFSAERPKGSFSTLEIQRTEQGDSAMYLCASSLSKGDKNIQYFGAGTRLSVL.

This CDR3 reads CASSGTGTNTGELFF. Written as DNA, the CDR3 is TGCGCCAGCAGCGGGACAGGGACGAACACCGGGGAGCTGTTTTTT. V usage is TRBV5-1 and J usage is TRBJ2-2, with 9 bases identical to TRBD1. CDR1 is SGHRS, CDR2 YFSETQ, per germline. This CDR3 comprises 15 residues. V shed 4 bases and J 0 bases; nucleotides not matched to a gene: 1.

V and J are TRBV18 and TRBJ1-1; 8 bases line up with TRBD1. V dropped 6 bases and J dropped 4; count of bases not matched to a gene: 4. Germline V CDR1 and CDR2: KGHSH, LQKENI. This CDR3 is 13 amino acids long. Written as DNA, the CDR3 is TGTGCCAGCTCGTACACAGGGGGCACTGAAGCTTTCTTT. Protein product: CASSYTGGTEAFF.

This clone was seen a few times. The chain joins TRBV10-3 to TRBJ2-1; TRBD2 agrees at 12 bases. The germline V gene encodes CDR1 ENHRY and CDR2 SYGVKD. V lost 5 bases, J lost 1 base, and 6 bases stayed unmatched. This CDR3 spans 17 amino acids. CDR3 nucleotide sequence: TGTGCCATCAGTCCCACGACTAGCGGGGGTTCCTACAATGAGCAGTTCTTC. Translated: CAISPTTSGGSYNEQFF.

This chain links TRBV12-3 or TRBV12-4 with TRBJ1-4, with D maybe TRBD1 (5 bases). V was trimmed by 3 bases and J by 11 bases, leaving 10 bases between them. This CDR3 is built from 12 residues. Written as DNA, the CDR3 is TGTGCCAGCAGTTTCCCGGAGGGGAAACTGTTTTTT. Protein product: CASSFPEGKLFF.

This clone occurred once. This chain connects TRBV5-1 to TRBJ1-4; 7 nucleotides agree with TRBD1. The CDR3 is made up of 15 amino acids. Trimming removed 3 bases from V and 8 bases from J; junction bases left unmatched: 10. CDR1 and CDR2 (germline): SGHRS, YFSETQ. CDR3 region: CASSSTGLGEEKLFF. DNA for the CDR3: TGCGCCAGCAGCTCGACAGGGCTCGGTGAAGAAAAACTGTTTTTT. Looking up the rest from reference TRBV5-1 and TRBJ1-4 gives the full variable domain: KAGVTQTPRYLIKTRGQQVTLSCSPISGHRSVSWYQQTPGQGLQFLFEYFSETQRNKGNFPGRFSGRQFSNSRSEMNVSTLELGDSALYLCASSSTGLGEEKLFFGSGTQLSVL.

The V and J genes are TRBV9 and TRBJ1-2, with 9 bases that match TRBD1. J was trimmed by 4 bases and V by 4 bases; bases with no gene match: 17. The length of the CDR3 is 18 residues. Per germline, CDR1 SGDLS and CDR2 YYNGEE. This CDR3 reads CASSSGRGQGRGSYGYTF. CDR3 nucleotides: TGTGCCAGCAGCTCCGGTCGGGGACAGGGTAGGGGAAGCTATGGCTACACCTTC.

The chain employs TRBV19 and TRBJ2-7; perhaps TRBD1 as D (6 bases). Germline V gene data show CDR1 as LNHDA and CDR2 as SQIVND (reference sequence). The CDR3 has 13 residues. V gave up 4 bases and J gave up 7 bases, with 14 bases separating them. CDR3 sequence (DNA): TGTGCCAGTAGTACCGACAGGTGGGGGGAGCAGTACTTC. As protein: CASSTDRWGEQYF. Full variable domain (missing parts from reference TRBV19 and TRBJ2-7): DGGITQSPKYLFRKEGQNVTLSCEQNLNHDAMYWYRQDPGQGLRLIYYSQIVNDFQKGDIAEGYSVSREKKESFPLTVTSAQKNPTAFYLCASSTDRWGEQYFGPGTRLTVT.

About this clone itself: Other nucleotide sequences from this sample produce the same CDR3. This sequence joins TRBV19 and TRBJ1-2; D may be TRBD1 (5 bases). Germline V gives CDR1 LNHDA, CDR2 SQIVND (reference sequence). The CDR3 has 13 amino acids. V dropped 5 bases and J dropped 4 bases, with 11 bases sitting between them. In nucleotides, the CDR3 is TGTGCCAGTAGTCGGCAGGGTCCCTATGGCTACACCTTC. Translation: CASSRQGPYGYTF.

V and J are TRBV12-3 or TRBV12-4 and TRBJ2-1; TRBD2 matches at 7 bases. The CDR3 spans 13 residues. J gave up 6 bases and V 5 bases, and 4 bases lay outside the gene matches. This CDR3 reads CASSPPGGNEQFF. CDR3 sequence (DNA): TGTGCCAGCAGTCCCCCGGGGGGCAATGAGCAGTTCTTC.

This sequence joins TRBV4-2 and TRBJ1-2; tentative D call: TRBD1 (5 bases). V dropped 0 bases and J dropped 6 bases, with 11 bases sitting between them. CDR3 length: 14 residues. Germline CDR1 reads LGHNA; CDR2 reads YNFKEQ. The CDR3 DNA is TGTGCCAGCAGCCAAGATGGGGGGGTAGATGGCTACACCTTC. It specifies CASSQDGGVDGYTF.

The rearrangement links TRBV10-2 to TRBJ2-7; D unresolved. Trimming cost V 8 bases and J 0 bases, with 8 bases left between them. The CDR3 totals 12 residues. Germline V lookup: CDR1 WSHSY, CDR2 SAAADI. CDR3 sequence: CASADNSYEQYF. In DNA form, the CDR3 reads TGCGCCAGCGCAGATAACTCCTACGAGCAGTACTTC.

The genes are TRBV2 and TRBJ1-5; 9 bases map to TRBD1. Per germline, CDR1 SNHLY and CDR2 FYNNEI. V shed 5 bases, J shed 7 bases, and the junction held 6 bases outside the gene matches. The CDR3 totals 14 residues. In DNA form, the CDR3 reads TGTGCCAGCAGTACCGGGACAGGGAGCCAGCCCCAGCATTTT. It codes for CASSTGTGSQPQHF.

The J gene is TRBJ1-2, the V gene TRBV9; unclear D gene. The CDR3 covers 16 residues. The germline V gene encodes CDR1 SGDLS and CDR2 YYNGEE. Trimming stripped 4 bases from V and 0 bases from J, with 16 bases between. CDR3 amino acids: CASSPTPLPTNYGYTF. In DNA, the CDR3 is TGTGCCAGCAGCCCAACCCCCCTGCCTACTAACTATGGCTACACCTTC. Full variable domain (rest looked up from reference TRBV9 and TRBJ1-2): DSGVTQTPKHLITATGQRVTLRCSPRSGDLSVYWYQQSLDQGLQFLIQYYNGEERAKGNILERFSAQQFPDLHSELNLSSLELGDSALYFCASSPTPLPTNYGYTFGSGTRLTVV.

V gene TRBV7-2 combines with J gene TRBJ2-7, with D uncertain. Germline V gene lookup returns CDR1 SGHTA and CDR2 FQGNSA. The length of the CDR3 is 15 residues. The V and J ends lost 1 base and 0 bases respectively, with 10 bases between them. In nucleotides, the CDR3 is TGTGCCAGCAGCTTAGACCCCGCGAGCTCCTACGAGCAGTACTTC. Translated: CASSLDPASSYEQYF. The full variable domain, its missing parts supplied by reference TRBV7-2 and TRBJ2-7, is GAGVSQSPSNKVTEKGKDVELRCDPISGHTALYWYRQSLGQGLEFLIYFQGNSAPDKSGLPSDRFSAERTGGSVSTLTIQRTQQEDSAVYLCASSLDPASSYEQYFGPGTRLTVT.

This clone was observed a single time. The CDR3 loop reads CASSLASTDTQYF. In DNA form, the CDR3 reads TGTGCCAGCAGCTTGGCTAGCACAGATACGCAGTATTTT. V is TRBV5-6 and J is TRBJ2-3; unclear D gene. The CDR3 sequence is 13 residues long. With 0 bases removed from V and 0 bases from J, the gap between germline ends came to 2 bases. Looked up from germline, CDR1 is SGHDT and CDR2 is YYEEEE.

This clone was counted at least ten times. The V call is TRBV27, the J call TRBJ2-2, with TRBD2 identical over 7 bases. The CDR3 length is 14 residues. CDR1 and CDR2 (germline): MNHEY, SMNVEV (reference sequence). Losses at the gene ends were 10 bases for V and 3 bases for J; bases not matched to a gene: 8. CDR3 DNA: TGTGCCACCAAAAGCGGGACCTACACCGGGGAGCTGTTTTTT. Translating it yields CATKSGTYTGELFF.

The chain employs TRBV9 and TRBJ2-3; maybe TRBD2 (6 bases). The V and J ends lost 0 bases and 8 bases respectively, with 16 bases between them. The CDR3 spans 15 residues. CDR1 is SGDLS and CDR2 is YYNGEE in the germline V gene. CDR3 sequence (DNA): TGTGCCAGCAGCGTAGCGGGCGGGGCGGAGGGTACGCAGTATTTT. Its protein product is CASSVAGGAEGTQYF.

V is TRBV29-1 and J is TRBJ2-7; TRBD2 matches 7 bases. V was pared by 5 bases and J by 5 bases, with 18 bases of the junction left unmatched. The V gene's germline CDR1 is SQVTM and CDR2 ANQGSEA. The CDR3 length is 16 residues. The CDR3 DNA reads TGCAGCGTTACCTCCGAGGGAGGGGAAGGTAGGAACGAGCAGTACTTC. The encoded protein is CSVTSEGGEGRNEQYF.

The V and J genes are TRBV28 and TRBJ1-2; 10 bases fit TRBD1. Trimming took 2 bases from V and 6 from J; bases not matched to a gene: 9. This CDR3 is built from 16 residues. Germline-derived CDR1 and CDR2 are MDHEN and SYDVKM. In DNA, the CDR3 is TGTGCCAGCAGTTTAGAGGGACAGGGGATTCGGGATGGCTACACCTTC. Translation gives CASSLEGQGIRDGYTF.

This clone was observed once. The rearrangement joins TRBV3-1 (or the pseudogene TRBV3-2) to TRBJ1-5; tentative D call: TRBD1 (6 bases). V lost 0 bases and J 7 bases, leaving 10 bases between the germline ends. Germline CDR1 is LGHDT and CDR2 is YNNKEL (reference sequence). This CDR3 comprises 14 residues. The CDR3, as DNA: TGTGCCAGCAGCCAAGAAGAACAGGGCCAGCCCCAGCATTTT. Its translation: CASSQEEQGQPQHF.

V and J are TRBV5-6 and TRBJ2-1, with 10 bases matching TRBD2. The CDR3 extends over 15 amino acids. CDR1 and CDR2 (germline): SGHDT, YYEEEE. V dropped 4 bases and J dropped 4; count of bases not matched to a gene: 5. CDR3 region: CASSGGTSVYNEQFF. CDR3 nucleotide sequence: TGTGCCAGCAGCGGCGGGACTAGCGTATACAATGAGCAGTTCTTC.

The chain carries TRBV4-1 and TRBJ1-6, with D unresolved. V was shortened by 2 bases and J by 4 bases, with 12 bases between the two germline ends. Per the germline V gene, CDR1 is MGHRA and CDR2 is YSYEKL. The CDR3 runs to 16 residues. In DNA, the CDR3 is TGCGCCAGCAGCCAACCCCTCCGGGGTTATAATTCACCCCTCCACTTT. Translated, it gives CASSQPLRGYNSPLHF.

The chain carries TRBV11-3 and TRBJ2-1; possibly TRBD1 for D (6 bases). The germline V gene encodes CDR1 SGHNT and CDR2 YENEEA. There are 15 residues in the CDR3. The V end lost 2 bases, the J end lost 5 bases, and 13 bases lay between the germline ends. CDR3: CASSLSGTLDNEQFF. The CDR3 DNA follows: TGTGCCAGCAGCTTATCCGGGACACTTGACAATGAGCAGTTCTTC.

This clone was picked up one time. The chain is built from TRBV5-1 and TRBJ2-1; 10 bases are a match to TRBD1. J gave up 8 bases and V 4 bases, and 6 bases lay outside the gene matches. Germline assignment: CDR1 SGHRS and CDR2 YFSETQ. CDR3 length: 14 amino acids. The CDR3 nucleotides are TGCGCCAGCAGCCAAGCGACAGGGGGCTATGAGCAGTTCTTC. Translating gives CASSQATGGYEQFF. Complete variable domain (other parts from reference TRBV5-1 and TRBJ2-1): KAGVTQTPRYLIKTRGQQVTLSCSPISGHRSVSWYQQTPGQGLQFLFEYFSETQRNKGNFPGRFSGRQFSNSRSEMNVSTLELGDSALYLCASSQATGGYEQFFGPGTRLTVL.

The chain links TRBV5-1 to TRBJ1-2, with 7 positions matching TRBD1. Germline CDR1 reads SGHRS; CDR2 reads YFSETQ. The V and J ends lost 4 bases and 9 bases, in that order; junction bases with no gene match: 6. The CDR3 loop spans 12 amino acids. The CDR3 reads CASSPSGGSYTF. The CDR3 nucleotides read TGCGCCAGCAGCCCCTCAGGGGGTAGCTACACCTTC.

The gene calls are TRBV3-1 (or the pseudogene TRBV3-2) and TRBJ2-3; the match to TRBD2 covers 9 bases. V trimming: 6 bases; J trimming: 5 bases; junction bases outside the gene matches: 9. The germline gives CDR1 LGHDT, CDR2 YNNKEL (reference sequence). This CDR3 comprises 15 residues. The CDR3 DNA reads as TGTGCCAGCAGACCGGGACTAGCAGAGATAGATACGCAGTATTTT. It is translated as CASRPGLAEIDTQYF.

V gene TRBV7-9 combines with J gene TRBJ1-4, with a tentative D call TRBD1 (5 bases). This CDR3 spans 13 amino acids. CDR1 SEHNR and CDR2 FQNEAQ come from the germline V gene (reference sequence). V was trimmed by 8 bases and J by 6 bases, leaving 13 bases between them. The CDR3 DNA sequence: TGTGCCAGCTTGCGGGACTTAGATGAAAAACTGTTTTTT. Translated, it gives CASLRDLDEKLFF.

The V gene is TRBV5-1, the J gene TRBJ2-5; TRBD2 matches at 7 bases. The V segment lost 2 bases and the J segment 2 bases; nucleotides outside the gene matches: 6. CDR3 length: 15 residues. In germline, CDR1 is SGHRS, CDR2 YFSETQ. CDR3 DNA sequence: TGCGCCAGCAGCTTATCGAGCGGGACGCAAGAGACCCAGTACTTC. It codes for CASSLSSGTQETQYF.

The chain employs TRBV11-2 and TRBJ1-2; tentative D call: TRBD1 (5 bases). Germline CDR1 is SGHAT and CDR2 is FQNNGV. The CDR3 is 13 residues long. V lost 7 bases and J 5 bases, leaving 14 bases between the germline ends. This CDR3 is CASTTPGAYGYTF. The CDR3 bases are TGTGCCAGCACCACGCCTGGGGCATATGGCTACACCTTC.